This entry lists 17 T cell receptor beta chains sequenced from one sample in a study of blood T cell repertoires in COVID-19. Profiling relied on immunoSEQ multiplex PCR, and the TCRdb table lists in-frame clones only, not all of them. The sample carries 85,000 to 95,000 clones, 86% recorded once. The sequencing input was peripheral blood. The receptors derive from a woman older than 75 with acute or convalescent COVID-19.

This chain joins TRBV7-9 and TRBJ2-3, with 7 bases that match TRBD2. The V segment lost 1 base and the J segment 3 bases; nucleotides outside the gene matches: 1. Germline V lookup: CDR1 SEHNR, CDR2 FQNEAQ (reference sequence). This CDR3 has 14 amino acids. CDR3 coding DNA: TGTGCCAGCAGCTTAGTGGGGGGGACAGATACGCAGTATTTT. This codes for CASSLVGGTDTQYF. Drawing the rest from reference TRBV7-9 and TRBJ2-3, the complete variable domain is DTGVSQNPRHKITKRGQNVTFRCDPISEHNRLYWYRQTLGQGPEFLTYFQNEAQLEKSRLLSDRFSAERPKGSFSTLEIQRTEQGDSAMYLCASSLVGGTDTQYFGPGTRLTVL.

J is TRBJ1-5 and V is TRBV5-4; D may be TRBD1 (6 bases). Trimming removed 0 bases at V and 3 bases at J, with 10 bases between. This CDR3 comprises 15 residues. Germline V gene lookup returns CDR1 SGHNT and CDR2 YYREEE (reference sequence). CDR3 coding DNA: TGTGCCAGCAGCTTGGGGCAGGGGCCCAATCAGCCCCAGCATTTT. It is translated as CASSLGQGPNQPQHF.

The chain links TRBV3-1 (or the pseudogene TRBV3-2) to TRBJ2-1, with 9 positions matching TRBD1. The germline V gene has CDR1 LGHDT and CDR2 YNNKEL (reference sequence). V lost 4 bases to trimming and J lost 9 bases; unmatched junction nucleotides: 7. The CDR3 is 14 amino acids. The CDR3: CASSRGQGRGEQFF. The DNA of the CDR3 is TGTGCCAGCAGCCGAGGACAGGGGAGGGGTGAGCAGTTCTTC.

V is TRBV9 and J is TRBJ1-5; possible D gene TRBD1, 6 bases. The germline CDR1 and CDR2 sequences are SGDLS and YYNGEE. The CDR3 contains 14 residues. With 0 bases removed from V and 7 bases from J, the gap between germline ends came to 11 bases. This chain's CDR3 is CASSVGGGYQPQHF. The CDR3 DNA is TGTGCCAGCAGCGTAGGAGGGGGTTACCAGCCCCAGCATTTT. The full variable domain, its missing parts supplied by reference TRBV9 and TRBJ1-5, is DSGVTQTPKHLITATGQRVTLRCSPRSGDLSVYWYQQSLDQGLQFLIQYYNGEERAKGNILERFSAQQFPDLHSELNLSSLELGDSALYFCASSVGGGYQPQHFGDGTRLSIL.

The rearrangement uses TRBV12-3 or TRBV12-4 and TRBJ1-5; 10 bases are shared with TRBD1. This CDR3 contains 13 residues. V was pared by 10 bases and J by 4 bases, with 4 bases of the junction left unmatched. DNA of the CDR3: TGTGCCATCCGACAGGGGGCGAATCAGCCCCAGCATTTT. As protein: CAIRQGANQPQHF.

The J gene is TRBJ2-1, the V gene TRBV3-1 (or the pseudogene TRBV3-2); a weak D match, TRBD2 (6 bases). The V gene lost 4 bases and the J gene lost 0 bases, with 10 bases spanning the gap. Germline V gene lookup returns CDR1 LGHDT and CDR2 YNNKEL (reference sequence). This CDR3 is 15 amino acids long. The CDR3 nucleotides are TGTGCCAGCAGCCCCGGGGGAGCCTCCTACAATGAGCAGTTCTTC. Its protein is CASSPGGASYNEQFF.

The CDR3 region has the DNA TGTGCCAGCCCCGGGGGGCTGAGCGTAGCTTTCTTT. Translated: CASPGGLSVAFF. The chain recombines TRBV21-1 with TRBJ1-1. TRBV21-1 is a listed pseudogene. This CDR3 region has 12 residues.

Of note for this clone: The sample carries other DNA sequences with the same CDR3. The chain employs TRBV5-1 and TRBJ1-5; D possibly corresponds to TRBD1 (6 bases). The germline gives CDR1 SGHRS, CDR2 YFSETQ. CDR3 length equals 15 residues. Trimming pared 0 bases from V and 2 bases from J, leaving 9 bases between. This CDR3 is CASSLDPGGNQPQHF. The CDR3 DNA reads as TGCGCCAGCAGCTTGGATCCAGGGGGCAATCAGCCCCAGCATTTT.

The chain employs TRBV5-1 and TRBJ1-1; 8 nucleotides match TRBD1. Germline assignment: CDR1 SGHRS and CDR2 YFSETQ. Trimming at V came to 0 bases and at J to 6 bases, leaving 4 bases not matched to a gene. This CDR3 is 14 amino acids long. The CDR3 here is CASSLGGQDAEAFF. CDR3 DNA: TGCGCCAGCAGCTTGGGGGGACAGGATGCTGAAGCTTTCTTT.

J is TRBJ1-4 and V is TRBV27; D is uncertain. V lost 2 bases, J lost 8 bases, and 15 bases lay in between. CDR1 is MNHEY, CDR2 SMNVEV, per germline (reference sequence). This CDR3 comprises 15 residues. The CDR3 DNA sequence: TGTGCCAGCAGTTTACCACCGAGAGGGAGGGAAAAACTGTTTTTT. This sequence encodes CASSLPPRGREKLFF.

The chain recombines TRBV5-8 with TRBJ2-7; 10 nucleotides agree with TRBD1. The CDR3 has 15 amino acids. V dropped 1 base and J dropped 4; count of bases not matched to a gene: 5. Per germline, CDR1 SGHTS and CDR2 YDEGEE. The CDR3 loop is CASSLLDRGYYEQYF. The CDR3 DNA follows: TGTGCCAGCAGCTTGTTGGACAGGGGGTATTACGAGCAGTACTTC.

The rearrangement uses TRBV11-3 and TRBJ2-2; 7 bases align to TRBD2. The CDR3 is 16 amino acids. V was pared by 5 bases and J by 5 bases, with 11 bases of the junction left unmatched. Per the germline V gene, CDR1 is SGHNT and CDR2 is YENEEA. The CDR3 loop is CASSAGFGRPTGELFF. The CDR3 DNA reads TGTGCCAGCAGCGCAGGCTTCGGGAGGCCAACCGGGGAGCTGTTTTTT.

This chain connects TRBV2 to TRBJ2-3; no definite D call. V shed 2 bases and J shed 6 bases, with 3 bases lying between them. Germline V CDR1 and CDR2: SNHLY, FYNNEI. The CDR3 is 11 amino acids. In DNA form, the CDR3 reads TGTGCCAGCAGTGAATCGGATACGCAGTATTTT. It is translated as CASSESDTQYF.

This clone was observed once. DNA of the CDR3: TGTGCCAGCAGATACAGGGTCGAAAAACTGTTTTTT. Protein product: CASRYRVEKLFF. The V call is TRBV2, the J call TRBJ1-4; weak D call: TRBD1 (6 bases). Germline loops: CDR1 SNHLY, CDR2 FYNNEI. V gave up 6 bases and J gave up 8 bases, with 10 bases separating them. CDR3 length: 12 residues.

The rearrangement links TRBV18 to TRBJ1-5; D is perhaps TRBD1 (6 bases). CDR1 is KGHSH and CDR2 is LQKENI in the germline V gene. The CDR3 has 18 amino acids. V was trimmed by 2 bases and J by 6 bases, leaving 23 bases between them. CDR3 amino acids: CASSPSAQGSTSLQPQHF. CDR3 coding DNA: TGTGCCAGCTCACCATCAGCGCAGGGGTCGACTTCTCTTCAGCCCCAGCATTTT.

The CDR3 DNA reads TGTGCCAGCAGCTTACGGACAACAGATGAAAAACTGTTTTTT. Translating it yields CASSLRTTDEKLFF. The J gene is TRBJ1-4, the V gene TRBV11-2; D possibly corresponds to TRBD1 (5 bases). The germline V gene encodes CDR1 SGHAT and CDR2 FQNNGV. V was trimmed by 2 bases and J by 6 bases, leaving 10 bases between them. This CDR3 spans 14 amino acids. Together with reference TRBV11-2 and TRBJ1-4, the CDR3 gives the full variable domain: EAGVAQSPRYKIIEKRQSVAFWCNPISGHATLYWYQQILGQGPKLLIQFQNNGVVDDSQLPKDRFSAERLKGVDSTLKIQPAKLEDSAVYLCASSLRTTDEKLFFGSGTQLSVL.

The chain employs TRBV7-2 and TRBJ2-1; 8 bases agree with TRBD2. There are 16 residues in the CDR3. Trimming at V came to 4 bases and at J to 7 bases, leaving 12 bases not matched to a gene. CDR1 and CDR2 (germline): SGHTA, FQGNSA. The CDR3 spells CASSSQPGLGTNEQFF. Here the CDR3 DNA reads TGTGCCAGCAGCTCCCAACCGGGACTAGGCACTAATGAGCAGTTCTTC.